These 5 T cell receptor beta chains were sequenced from one sample in a study of metastatic and nonmetastatic thyroid tumors (dated by TCRdb to the early 2020s). Before undergoing thyroid surgery, none of the patients had been given any kind of treatment. The library came from PCR. The reads were generated on an Illumina HiSeq 4000. TCRdb trimmed the raw reads at Q25, called clones with MiXCR and kept productive beta chains. The sample profile shows over 35,000 clones; approximately 15% of them were found once. Roughly 9.5% of the sample belongs to the ten largest clones. Sequencing input: blood. Receptors were obtained from a female donor with papillary thyroid cancer or a benign thyroid nodule (not recorded which). Some clones in this sample may be carry-over from other donors' samples.

This clone occurred many times. The chain joins TRBV4-2 to TRBJ2-7, with D possibly TRBD1 on 5 matching bases. The CDR3 has 14 amino acids. CDR1 is LGHNA, CDR2 YNFKEQ, per germline. The V end was cut by 1 base, the J end by 9 bases, with 16 bases between. The CDR3, as DNA: TGTGCCAGCAGCCAAGGAAGCAGACAGAGTTTGCAGTACTTC. Its protein is CASSQGSRQSLQYF.

DNA for the CDR3: TGCAGTGCTAGTGTCTGGCTAGCGGGAGGAGGATACGAGCAGTACTTC. The encoded protein is CSASVWLAGGGYEQYF. The chain combines TRBV20-1 with TRBJ2-7, with 11 bases fitting TRBD2. The V segment lost 3 bases and the J segment 4 bases; nucleotides outside the gene matches: 11. Germline CDR1 and CDR2: DFQATT and SNEGSKA (reference sequence). The CDR3 length is 16 residues.

At least ten counts were recorded for this clone. The gene calls are TRBV28 and TRBJ1-1; perhaps TRBD1 as D (6 bases). Trimming removed 6 bases at V and 3 bases at J, with 8 bases between. Germline CDR1 reads MDHEN; CDR2 reads SYDVKM. This CDR3 is 12 amino acids long. The chain's CDR3 is CASRDSYTEAFF. Written as DNA, the CDR3 is TGTGCCAGCAGGGACAGTTACACTGAAGCTTTCTTT. Complete variable domain (other parts from reference TRBV28 and TRBJ1-1): DVKVTQSSRYLVKRTGEKVFLECVQDMDHENMFWYRQDPGLGLRLIYFSYDVKMKEKGDIPEGYSVSREKKERFSLILESASTNQTSMYLCASRDSYTEAFFGQGTRLTVV.

This clone has a count of ten or more. This chain links TRBV7-9 with TRBJ2-7; D is unclear. V gave up 2 bases and J gave up 7 bases, with 9 bases separating them. The CDR3 sequence is 12 residues long. CDR1 and CDR2 (germline): SEHNR, FQNEAQ (reference sequence). CDR3 region: CASSLNAGEQYF. CDR3 sequence (DNA): TGTGCCAGCAGCTTAAATGCCGGGGAGCAGTACTTC.

This clone was seen repeatedly, ten times or more. This sequence joins TRBV24-1 and TRBJ2-6; D unclear. Per the germline V gene, CDR1 is KGHDR and CDR2 is SFDVKD. The CDR3 sequence is 15 residues long. Trimming took off 4 bases at V and 2 bases at J, with 8 bases between the two ends. CDR3 DNA: TGTGCCACCAGTGACCCGGGCCCTGGGGCCAACGTCCTGACTTTC. Its protein is CATSDPGPGANVLTF.